The 27 T cell receptor beta chains below all came from one sample that was sequenced in a study of cytomegalovirus exposure and HLA in healthy donors. Both 60 Vbeta primers and 13 Jbeta primers went into the PCR. Profiling relied on immunoSEQ multiplex PCR, and the TCRdb table lists in-frame clones only, not all of them. The sample consists of approximately 170,000 clones, around 62% of them appearing once. Sequencing used PBMCs. Receptor source: a man aged 35-49 years in good health and CMV-seronegative.

The V gene is TRBV28, the J gene TRBJ1-2; TRBD1 agrees at 8 bases. The ends lost 4 bases at V and 6 bases at J; junction bases unmatched: 7. Germline values: CDR1 MDHEN, CDR2 SYDVKM. The CDR3 contains 14 residues. CDR3 sequence (DNA): TGTGCCAGCAGTTCCCCCGCAGGGGGCGATGGCTACACCTTC. Translated: CASSSPAGGDGYTF.

This clone showed up just a few times. This chain connects TRBV9 to TRBJ2-3; TRBD2 matches 10 bases. V lost 0 bases to trimming and J lost 3 bases; unmatched junction nucleotides: 10. Germline V gene sequence: CDR1 SGDLS, CDR2 YYNGEE. This CDR3 has 18 residues. The CDR3 spells CASSVGASSGRATDTQYF. The CDR3 DNA reads TGTGCCAGCAGCGTAGGAGCATCGAGCGGGAGGGCAACAGATACGCAGTATTTT.

Only a few counts were recorded for this clone. The CDR3 region has the DNA TGTGCCAGCAGCCCGGGGACAGGGGGCAACGAGCAGTACTTC. This translates into CASSPGTGGNEQYF. The V gene is TRBV14, the J gene TRBJ2-7; 12 bases line up with TRBD1. V lost 4 bases and J lost 5; bases outside the gene matches: 3. This CDR3 contains 14 residues. Looked up from germline, CDR1 is SGHDN and CDR2 is FVKESK.

A remark on this clone: At the DNA level, this CDR3 is encoded by other sequences in the same sample as well. The chain joins TRBV7-2 to TRBJ2-3; a weak D match, TRBD2 (6 bases). Germline V gene data show CDR1 as SGHTA and CDR2 as FQGNSA. V lost 1 base and J lost 1, with 9 bases in between. This CDR3 is 15 amino acids long. The CDR3 DNA is TGTGCCAGCAGCTTAGAGGCTAGCGGCACAGATACGCAGTATTTT. Protein: CASSLEASGTDTQYF.

This clone has more than one count but fewer than ten. The genes are TRBV4-3 and TRBJ2-6, with 9 positions matching TRBD2. Germline assignment: CDR1 LGHNA and CDR2 YSLEER. The trim removed 0 bases at V and 2 bases at J, leaving 2 bases unmatched. This CDR3 region has 17 residues. DNA of the CDR3: TGCGCCAGCAGCCAAGAAGCGGGAGGAACTGGGGCCAACGTCCTGACTTTC. Translation gives CASSQEAGGTGANVLTF.

The chain combines TRBV6-5 with TRBJ2-3; D is undetermined. V was cut by 0 bases and J by 4 bases, with 8 bases left in between. The germline V gene has CDR1 MNHEY and CDR2 SVGAGI. The CDR3 consists of 14 residues. Here the CDR3 DNA reads TGTGCCAGCAGTTACTCCCCGACTGCAGATACGCAGTATTTT. Translated: CASSYSPTADTQYF.

The chain recombines TRBV30 with TRBJ2-1; tentative D call: TRBD2 (5 bases). The CDR3 spans 14 residues. CDR1 GTSNPN and CDR2 SVGIG come from the germline V gene (reference sequence). With 1 base removed from V and 4 bases from J, the gap between germline ends came to 11 bases. CDR3 residues: CAWSELDSYNEQFF. The CDR3 coding sequence is TGTGCCTGGAGTGAACTAGACTCATACAATGAGCAGTTCTTC.

The gene calls are TRBV11-2 and TRBJ2-1, with D perhaps matching TRBD1 (6 bases). The CDR3 loop spans 15 amino acids. CDR1 is SGHAT and CDR2 is FQNNGV in the germline V gene. Deletions cut 5 bases from V and 1 base from J, with 12 bases between. CDR3 bases: TGTGCCAGCAGCCCCCAAGGGGGATCCTACAATGAGCAGTTCTTC. As protein: CASSPQGGSYNEQFF.

The rearrangement links TRBV7-9 to TRBJ2-3; the D gene is possibly TRBD1 (6 bases). This CDR3 region has 14 residues. The ends were cut back, 4 bases at V and 2 bases at J, with 10 bases in the middle. Germline lookup yields CDR1 SEHNR and CDR2 FQNEAQ (reference sequence). The CDR3 here is CASSSGAPTDTQYF. In DNA, the CDR3 is TGTGCCAGCAGCTCAGGGGCCCCCACAGATACGCAGTATTTT.

The chain is built from TRBV5-1 and TRBJ2-3; 9 bases are shared with TRBD2. J lost 3 bases, V lost 0 bases, and 11 bases had no gene match. The germline gives CDR1 SGHRS, CDR2 YFSETQ. The CDR3 totals 18 residues. CDR3 region: CASSLAVAGGPQTDTQYF. Here the CDR3 DNA reads TGCGCCAGCAGCTTGGCCGTCGCGGGGGGGCCCCAAACAGATACGCAGTATTTT.

The chain uses TRBV28 and TRBJ1-2; no reliable D call. The CDR3 contains 12 residues. Germline V lookup: CDR1 MDHEN, CDR2 SYDVKM. Trimming removed 8 bases from V and 7 bases from J, with 14 bases in between. CDR3 in amino acids: CASGVSGSGYTF. The CDR3 region has the DNA TGTGCCAGCGGCGTTTCAGGAAGTGGCTACACCTTC.

This clone was seen only a few times. V gene TRBV11-2 combines with J gene TRBJ2-7; D might be TRBD1 (6 bases). In germline, CDR1 is SGHAT, CDR2 FQNNGV. Trimming cost V 1 base and J 2 bases, with 12 bases left between them. This CDR3 has 15 amino acids. The CDR3 bases are TGTGCCAGCAGCTTAGTTCAGGGGCCCGCCTACGAGCAGTACTTC. Translation gives CASSLVQGPAYEQYF.

V usage is TRBV6-1 and J usage is TRBJ2-3; maybe TRBD2 (5 bases). CDR1 and CDR2 from the germline V gene are MNHNS and SASEGT. The CDR3 loop spans 14 amino acids. V lost 8 bases, J lost 7 bases, and 19 bases lay in between. This CDR3 reads CASRVLVGEHTQYF. CDR3 DNA sequence: TGTGCCAGCCGCGTACTAGTCGGGGAGCATACGCAGTATTTT.

The chain employs TRBV29-1 and TRBJ2-7; 8 bases match TRBD1. The germline gives CDR1 SQVTM, CDR2 ANQGSEA. The CDR3 is 12 amino acids. V dropped 4 bases and J dropped 6; count of bases not matched to a gene: 5. The CDR3 reads CSVGSQGVEQYF. CDR3 DNA: TGCAGCGTTGGATCACAGGGGGTCGAGCAGTACTTC.

The chain carries TRBV6-1 and TRBJ2-7; 11 bases fit TRBD1. Germline CDR1 and CDR2: MNHNS and SASEGT. The V and J ends lost 7 bases and 3 bases, in that order; junction bases with no gene match: 8. The CDR3 runs to 15 residues. The CDR3 sequence: CASNPDRGRVYEQYF. The CDR3 DNA is TGTGCCAGCAACCCGGACAGGGGGCGCGTCTACGAGCAGTACTTC.

This chain joins TRBV7-8 and TRBJ1-2; 8 bases match TRBD1. Looked up from germline, CDR1 is SGHVS and CDR2 is FQNEAQ. This CDR3 comprises 13 residues. Trimming removed 5 bases from V and 3 bases from J; junction bases left unmatched: 2. CDR3 amino acids: CASSLDRDYGYTF. CDR3 DNA: TGTGCCAGCAGCCTGGACAGGGACTATGGCTACACCTTC.

This chain connects TRBV7-2 to TRBJ2-3, with D perhaps TRBD1 (5 bases). The length of the CDR3 is 16 residues. Germline CDR1 SGHTA, CDR2 FQGNSA. V shed 4 bases and J shed 0 bases, with 14 bases lying between them. The CDR3 loop reads CASSSTASPSTDTQYF. CDR3 coding DNA: TGTGCCAGCAGCTCGACAGCATCTCCTAGCACAGATACGCAGTATTTT.

This clone was counted between two and nine times. The J gene is TRBJ2-3, the V gene TRBV7-2; D ambiguous. V lost 5 bases to trimming and J lost 0 bases, with 9 bases between them. The CDR3 contains 14 residues. CDR1 is SGHTA and CDR2 is FQGNSA in the germline V gene. The CDR3 spells CASSPLGSTDTQYF. The CDR3 DNA sequence: TGTGCCAGCAGCCCCCTGGGCAGCACAGATACGCAGTATTTT.

A few counts support this clone. The V call is TRBV11-2, the J call TRBJ1-2, with 8 nucleotides matching TRBD1. Germline V gene lookup returns CDR1 SGHAT and CDR2 FQNNGV. V trimming: 3 bases; J trimming: 8 bases; junction bases outside the gene matches: 8. The CDR3 contains 14 residues. The CDR3 spells CASSFGQGRGGYTF. CDR3 nucleotide sequence: TGTGCCAGCAGCTTCGGACAGGGCCGAGGGGGCTACACCTTC. Variable domain in full (rest from reference TRBV11-2 and TRBJ1-2): EAGVAQSPRYKIIEKRQSVAFWCNPISGHATLYWYQQILGQGPKLLIQFQNNGVVDDSQLPKDRFSAERLKGVDSTLKIQPAKLEDSAVYLCASSFGQGRGGYTFGSGTRLTVV.

This clone was detected only a few times. This chain uses TRBV2 with TRBJ2-5; possible D gene TRBD2, 6 bases. Trimming pared 6 bases from V and 7 bases from J, leaving 18 bases between. Germline lookup yields CDR1 SNHLY and CDR2 FYNNEI. CDR3 length: 14 amino acids. The CDR3 sequence: CASRAAEPGRTQYF. The CDR3 nucleotides read TGTGCCAGCAGGGCCGCCGAGCCCGGGAGGACCCAGTACTTC. Together with reference TRBV2 and TRBJ2-5, the CDR3 gives the full variable domain: EPEVTQTPSHQVTQMGQEVILRCVPISNHLYFYWYRQILGQKVEFLVSFYNNEISEKSEIFDDQFSVERPDGSNFTLKIRSTKLEDSAMYFCASRAAEPGRTQYFGPGTRLLVL.

This chain connects TRBV29-1 to TRBJ2-6, with 8 bases matching TRBD1. J gave up 2 bases and V 4 bases, and 4 bases lay outside the gene matches. Germline V lookup: CDR1 SQVTM, CDR2 ANQGSEA. The CDR3 contains 15 residues. The chain's CDR3 is CSVGQGATGANVLTF. Here the CDR3 DNA reads TGCAGCGTTGGCCAGGGGGCAACTGGGGCCAACGTCCTGACTTTC.

V gene TRBV5-4 combines with J gene TRBJ1-3; 8 nucleotides agree with TRBD1. Trimming took 0 bases from V and 4 from J; bases not matched to a gene: 6. The V gene's germline CDR1 is SGHNT and CDR2 YYREEE (reference sequence). This CDR3 spans 16 amino acids. The DNA of the CDR3 is TGTGCCAGCAGCTTGGGTCCGACAGGGGTCGGAAACACCATATATTTT. Its protein is CASSLGPTGVGNTIYF.

The V gene is TRBV2, the J gene TRBJ1-5; D perhaps matches TRBD1 (6 bases). The V end lost 4 bases, the J end lost 4 bases, and 11 bases lay between the germline ends. The CDR3 has 14 amino acids. Germline lookup yields CDR1 SNHLY and CDR2 FYNNEI. CDR3 sequence (DNA): TGTGCCAGCAGTGGGGTCCAGGGGAATCAGCCCCAGCATTTT. As protein: CASSGVQGNQPQHF.

This clone was picked up a small number of times. The gene calls are TRBV10-3 and TRBJ2-1; TRBD1 is a possible D gene (6 bases). V dropped 4 bases and J dropped 2 bases, with 18 bases sitting between them. Per germline, CDR1 ENHRY and CDR2 SYGVKD. The CDR3 runs to 17 residues. CDR3 sequence: CAISGRDNEPPYNEQFF. The CDR3 region has the DNA TGTGCCATCAGTGGACGGGACAACGAACCCCCCTACAATGAGCAGTTCTTC.

This chain connects TRBV27 to TRBJ1-6, with 7 bases lining up with TRBD1. The CDR3 runs 23 residues. With 5 bases clipped from V and 7 bases from J, the junction kept 32 bases outside the gene matches. Germline assignment: CDR1 MNHEY and CDR2 SMNVEV (reference sequence). CDR3 sequence reads: CASSPGRGRGRLSVSSPNSPLHF. The CDR3 DNA reads as TGTGCCAGCAGTCCCGGACGGGGAAGGGGGCGTCTTTCTGTCTCCTCGCCCAATTCACCCCTCCACTTT.

This chain joins TRBV6-5 and TRBJ2-3; no reliable D call. CDR1 and CDR2 (germline): MNHEY, SVGAGI. The length of the CDR3 is 14 residues. V was shortened by 0 bases and J by 8 bases, with 12 bases between the two germline ends. The CDR3 coding sequence is TGTGCCAGCAGTTACTCGATGGGCGAAGGTACGCAGTATTTT. Protein: CASSYSMGEGTQYF.

V usage is TRBV28 and J usage is TRBJ1-2; 7 nucleotides align to TRBD1. V shed 6 bases and J 4 bases; nucleotides not matched to a gene: 5. The germline gives CDR1 MDHEN, CDR2 SYDVKM. This CDR3 is 13 amino acids long. CDR3 coding DNA: TGTGCCAGCAGAGTAGGGGGCAGCTATGGCTACACCTTC. As protein: CASRVGGSYGYTF.